Listed below are T cell receptor beta chains from one sample, sequenced in a study of CD8 T cells in Susac syndrome. TCRdb re-analysed the immunoSEQ multiplex PCR reads in MiXCR, keeping a single row per CDR3 protein. Of fewer than 350,000 distinct CDR3 sequences in the sample, around 91% are singletons; the top ten hold less than 0.2%. Sequenced input: CD8+ T cells from PBMCs. The source is a human donor with multiple sclerosis. CDR3s include the opening cysteine and the closing phenylalanine or tryptophan. Each record gives: clone size, J gene, V gene, CDR3 protein. The size entry is marked missing in some rows and otherwise reads once, few, many or a size class.

clone_size: NA
j_call: TRBJ2-2
v_call: TRBV12-3/TRBV12-4
cdr3_aa: CASKRTGGVSGELFF

clone_size: NA
j_call: TRBJ2-7
v_call: TRBV7-2
cdr3_aa: CASSLGSESGKSYEQYF

clone_size: NA
j_call: TRBJ2-5
v_call: TRBV7-9
cdr3_aa: CASGEETQYF

clone_size: NA
j_call: TRBJ2-3
v_call: TRBV12-3/TRBV12-4
cdr3_aa: CASSSPESGTDTDTQYF

clone_size: NA
j_call: TRBJ2-1
v_call: TRBV15
cdr3_aa: CATSRVLYNEQFF

clone_size: NA
j_call: TRBJ2-1
v_call: TRBV7-3
cdr3_aa: CASSRNGLGVWDEQFF

clone_size: NA
j_call: TRBJ2-7
v_call: TRBV20-1
cdr3_aa: CSATTSNSYEQYF

clone_size: NA
j_call: TRBJ2-3
v_call: TRBV3-1
cdr3_aa: CASSHLTSGRGDTQYF

clone_size: NA
j_call: TRBJ2-2
v_call: TRBV29-1
cdr3_aa: CSVELWAGYTGELFF

clone_size: NA
j_call: TRBJ1-3
v_call: TRBV4-2
cdr3_aa: CASSQEIELPGNTIYF

clone_size: NA
j_call: TRBJ2-5
v_call: TRBV4-1
cdr3_aa: CASSQTSLGGQETQYF

clone_size: NA
j_call: TRBJ2-3
v_call: TRBV23-1
cdr3_aa: CASSHVSRVLRFLTDTQYF

clone_size: few
j_call: TRBJ2-5
v_call: TRBV4-3
cdr3_aa: CASSQDRGQGAETQYF

clone_size: NA
j_call: TRBJ2-7
v_call: TRBV4-1
cdr3_aa: CASSQGPLDSYSYEQYF

clone_size: NA
j_call: TRBJ1-1
v_call: TRBV30
cdr3_aa: CAWRWRSRPDAFF

clone_size: NA
j_call: TRBJ1-5
v_call: TRBV7-2
cdr3_aa: CASSFISRQGGSNQPQHF

clone_size: once
j_call: TRBJ1-5
v_call: TRBV18
cdr3_aa: CASSPIRQGANQPQHF

clone_size: NA
j_call: TRBJ2-7
v_call: TRBV29-1
cdr3_aa: CSVAPYGGGNEQYF

clone_size: NA
j_call: TRBJ2-1
v_call: TRBV4-2
cdr3_aa: CASSQRAASSYNEQFF

clone_size: NA
j_call: TRBJ1-1
v_call: TRBV28
cdr3_aa: CASSLPRTVNTEAFF

clone_size: NA
j_call: TRBJ2-1
v_call: TRBV7-3
cdr3_aa: CASSFNSGRASNEQFF

clone_size: NA
j_call: TRBJ2-4
v_call: TRBV2
cdr3_aa: CATLTTPVLAKNIQYF

clone_size: NA
j_call: TRBJ1-6
v_call: TRBV20-1
cdr3_aa: CSAYQPRVNNSPLHF

clone_size: once
j_call: TRBJ2-7
v_call: TRBV19
cdr3_aa: CASSIMDRVNEQYF

clone_size: NA
j_call: TRBJ2-7
v_call: TRBV10-3
cdr3_aa: CAISDAGGAPDEQYF

clone_size: NA
j_call: TRBJ1-2
v_call: TRBV30
cdr3_aa: CAWVRQRLGSF

clone_size: NA
j_call: TRBJ2-1
v_call: TRBV20-1
cdr3_aa: CSAGQDLYNEQFF

clone_size: NA
j_call: TRBJ2-1
v_call: TRBV5-4
cdr3_aa: CASSYLLQGPHEQFF

clone_size: NA
j_call: TRBJ1-5
v_call: TRBV28
cdr3_aa: CASSDTGEAKPQHF

clone_size: NA
j_call: TRBJ2-2
v_call: TRBV4-3
cdr3_aa: CASSQGTGLTGELFF

clone_size: NA
j_call: TRBJ1-4
v_call: TRBV28
cdr3_aa: CASRFPGQALFF

clone_size: once
j_call: TRBJ2-6
v_call: TRBV27
cdr3_aa: CASSSTGLTGANVLTF

clone_size: NA
j_call: TRBJ2-7
v_call: TRBV11-2
cdr3_aa: CASSLIRQGTSYEQYF

clone_size: few
j_call: TRBJ1-5
v_call: TRBV7-9
cdr3_aa: CASSSSSQQPQHF

clone_size: NA
j_call: TRBJ2-7
v_call: TRBV7-2
cdr3_aa: CASSPWTGKVTYEQYF

clone_size: NA
j_call: TRBJ2-1
v_call: TRBV24-1
cdr3_aa: CATSDADRGPYNEQFF

clone_size: NA
j_call: TRBJ2-3
v_call: TRBV4-3
cdr3_aa: CASSQGDSTDTQYF

clone_size: few
j_call: TRBJ2-7
v_call: TRBV15
cdr3_aa: CATAGSSSYEQYF

clone_size: NA
j_call: TRBJ2-7
v_call: TRBV7-8
cdr3_aa: CASTLKHFMGNQYEQYF

clone_size: NA
j_call: TRBJ2-7
v_call: TRBV12-3/TRBV12-4
cdr3_aa: CASSFGGTLGQRDPYEQYF

clone_size: NA
j_call: TRBJ2-7
v_call: TRBV7-9
cdr3_aa: CASSPRSSSYEQYF

clone_size: once
j_call: TRBJ1-5
v_call: TRBV12-3/TRBV12-4
cdr3_aa: CASSPNSNQPQHF

clone_size: NA
j_call: TRBJ2-7
v_call: TRBV6-2/TRBV6-3
cdr3_aa: CASSYGRDRNTYEQYF

clone_size: once
j_call: TRBJ2-1
v_call: TRBV2
cdr3_aa: CASSGTSGGVGEQFF

clone_size: NA
j_call: TRBJ2-5
v_call: TRBV19
cdr3_aa: CASSMWGLEETQYF

clone_size: few
j_call: TRBJ2-1
v_call: TRBV6-2/TRBV6-3
cdr3_aa: CASSWYLAAYNEQFF

clone_size: once
j_call: TRBJ2-1
v_call: TRBV7-2
cdr3_aa: CASSLWTGTALNNEQFF

clone_size: NA
j_call: TRBJ1-1
v_call: TRBV4-3
cdr3_aa: CASSQDRGMNTEAFF

clone_size: NA
j_call: TRBJ2-7
v_call: TRBV14
cdr3_aa: CASRPLAGALHEQYF

clone_size: NA
j_call: TRBJ2-2
v_call: TRBV3-1
cdr3_aa: CASSTGRDTGELFF

clone_size: NA
j_call: TRBJ2-1
v_call: TRBV3-1
cdr3_aa: CASSQDGQDWYNEQFF

clone_size: NA
j_call: TRBJ1-1
v_call: TRBV19
cdr3_aa: CASSIHVNTEAFF

clone_size: NA
j_call: TRBJ2-3
v_call: TRBV7-9
cdr3_aa: CASSSAGPTDTQYF